The text below deals with one TCR beta chain. These data come from a study of blood T cell repertoires in COVID-19. Here immunoSEQ multiplex PCR was the method, and the copy in TCRdb shows in-frame clones only, minus some. The repertoire holds approximately 100,000 clones, with roughly 89% as singletons. This clonotype originated in a human donor in a cohort sampled during active COVID-19. The sequenced material came from peripheral blood.

The CDR3 DNA follows: TGTGCCAGCAGCTTATCTCCCAGGGGAGTCGAGCAGTACTTC. Protein: CASSLSPRGVEQYF. The V call is TRBV7-9, the J call TRBJ2-7; possibly TRBD1 for D (6 bases). From germline, CDR1 is SEHNR and CDR2 FQNEAQ (reference sequence). This CDR3 comprises 14 residues. The V end lost 2 bases, the J end lost 6 bases, and 14 bases lay between the germline ends.